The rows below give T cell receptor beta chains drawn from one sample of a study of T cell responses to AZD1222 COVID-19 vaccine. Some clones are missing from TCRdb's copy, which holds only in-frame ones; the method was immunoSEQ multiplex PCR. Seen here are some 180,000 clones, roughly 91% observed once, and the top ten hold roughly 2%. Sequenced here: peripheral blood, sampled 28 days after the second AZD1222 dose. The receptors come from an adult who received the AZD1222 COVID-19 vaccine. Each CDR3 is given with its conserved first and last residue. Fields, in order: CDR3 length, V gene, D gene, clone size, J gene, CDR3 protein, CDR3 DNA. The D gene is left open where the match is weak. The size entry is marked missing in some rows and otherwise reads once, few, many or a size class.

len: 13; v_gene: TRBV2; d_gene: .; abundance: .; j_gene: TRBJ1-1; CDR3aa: CASRGGQNTEAFF; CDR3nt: TGTGCCAGTCGAGGTGGACAGAACACTGAAGCTTTCTTT
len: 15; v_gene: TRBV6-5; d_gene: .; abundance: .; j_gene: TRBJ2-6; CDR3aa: CASTQGPLGANVLTF; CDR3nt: TGTGCCAGCACCCAGGGACCACTTGGGGCCAACGTCCTGACTTTC
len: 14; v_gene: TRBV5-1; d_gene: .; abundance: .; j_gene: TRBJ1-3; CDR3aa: CASSLETPGNTIYF; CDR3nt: TGCGCCAGCAGCTTGGAGACTCCTGGAAACACCATATATTTT
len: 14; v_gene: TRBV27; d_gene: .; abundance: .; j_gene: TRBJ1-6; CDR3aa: CASSLFYRGSPLHF; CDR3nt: TGTGCCAGCAGTTTATTTTATCGTGGTTCACCCCTCCACTTT
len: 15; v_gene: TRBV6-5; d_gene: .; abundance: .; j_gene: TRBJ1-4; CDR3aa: CASSSEQATNEKLFF; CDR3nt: TGTGCCAGCAGTTCTGAACAAGCAACTAATGAAAAACTGTTTTTT
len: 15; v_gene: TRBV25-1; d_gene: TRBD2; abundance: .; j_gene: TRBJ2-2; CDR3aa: CASSKSGGASGELFF; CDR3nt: TGTGCCAGCAGTAAGAGCGGGGGGGCCTCCGGGGAGCTGTTTTTT
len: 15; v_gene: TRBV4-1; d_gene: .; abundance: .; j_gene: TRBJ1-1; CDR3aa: CASSQGHSTNTEVFF; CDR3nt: TGCGCCAGCAGCCAGGGACACTCGACCAACACTGAAGTTTTCTTT
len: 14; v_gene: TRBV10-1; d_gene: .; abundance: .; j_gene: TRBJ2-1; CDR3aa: CASSRDSGRNEQFF; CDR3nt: TGCGCCAGCAGTCGGGACTCTGGGCGCAATGAGCAGTTCTTC
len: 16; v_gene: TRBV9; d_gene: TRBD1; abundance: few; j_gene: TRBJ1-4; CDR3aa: CASSVGGQGTNEKLFF; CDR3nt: TGTGCCAGCAGCGTAGGCGGACAGGGTACTAATGAAAAACTGTTTTTT
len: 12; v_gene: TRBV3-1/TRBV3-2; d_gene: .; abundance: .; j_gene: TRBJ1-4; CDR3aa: CASSQEDEKLFF; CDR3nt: TGTGCCAGCAGCCAGGAAGATGAAAAACTGTTTTTT
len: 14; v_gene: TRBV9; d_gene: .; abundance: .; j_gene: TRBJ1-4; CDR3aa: CASSGRGNNEKLFF; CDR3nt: TGTGCCAGCAGCGGACGGGGTAATAATGAAAAACTGTTTTTT
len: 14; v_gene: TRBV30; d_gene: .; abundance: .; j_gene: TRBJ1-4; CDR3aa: CAWSTGPTNEKLFF; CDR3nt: TGTGCCTGGAGTACAGGGCCTACTAATGAAAAACTGTTTTTT